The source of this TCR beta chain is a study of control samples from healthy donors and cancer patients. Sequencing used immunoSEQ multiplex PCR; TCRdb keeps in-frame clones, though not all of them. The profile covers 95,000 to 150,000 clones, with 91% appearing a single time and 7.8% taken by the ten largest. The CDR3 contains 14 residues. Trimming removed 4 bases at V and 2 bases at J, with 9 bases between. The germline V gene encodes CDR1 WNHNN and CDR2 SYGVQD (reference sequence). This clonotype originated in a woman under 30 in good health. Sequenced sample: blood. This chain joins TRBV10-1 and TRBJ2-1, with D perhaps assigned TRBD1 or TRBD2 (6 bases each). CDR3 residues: CASSVGGTYNEQFF. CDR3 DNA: TGCGCCAGCAGTGTCGGGGGCACCTACAATGAGCAGTTCTTC.